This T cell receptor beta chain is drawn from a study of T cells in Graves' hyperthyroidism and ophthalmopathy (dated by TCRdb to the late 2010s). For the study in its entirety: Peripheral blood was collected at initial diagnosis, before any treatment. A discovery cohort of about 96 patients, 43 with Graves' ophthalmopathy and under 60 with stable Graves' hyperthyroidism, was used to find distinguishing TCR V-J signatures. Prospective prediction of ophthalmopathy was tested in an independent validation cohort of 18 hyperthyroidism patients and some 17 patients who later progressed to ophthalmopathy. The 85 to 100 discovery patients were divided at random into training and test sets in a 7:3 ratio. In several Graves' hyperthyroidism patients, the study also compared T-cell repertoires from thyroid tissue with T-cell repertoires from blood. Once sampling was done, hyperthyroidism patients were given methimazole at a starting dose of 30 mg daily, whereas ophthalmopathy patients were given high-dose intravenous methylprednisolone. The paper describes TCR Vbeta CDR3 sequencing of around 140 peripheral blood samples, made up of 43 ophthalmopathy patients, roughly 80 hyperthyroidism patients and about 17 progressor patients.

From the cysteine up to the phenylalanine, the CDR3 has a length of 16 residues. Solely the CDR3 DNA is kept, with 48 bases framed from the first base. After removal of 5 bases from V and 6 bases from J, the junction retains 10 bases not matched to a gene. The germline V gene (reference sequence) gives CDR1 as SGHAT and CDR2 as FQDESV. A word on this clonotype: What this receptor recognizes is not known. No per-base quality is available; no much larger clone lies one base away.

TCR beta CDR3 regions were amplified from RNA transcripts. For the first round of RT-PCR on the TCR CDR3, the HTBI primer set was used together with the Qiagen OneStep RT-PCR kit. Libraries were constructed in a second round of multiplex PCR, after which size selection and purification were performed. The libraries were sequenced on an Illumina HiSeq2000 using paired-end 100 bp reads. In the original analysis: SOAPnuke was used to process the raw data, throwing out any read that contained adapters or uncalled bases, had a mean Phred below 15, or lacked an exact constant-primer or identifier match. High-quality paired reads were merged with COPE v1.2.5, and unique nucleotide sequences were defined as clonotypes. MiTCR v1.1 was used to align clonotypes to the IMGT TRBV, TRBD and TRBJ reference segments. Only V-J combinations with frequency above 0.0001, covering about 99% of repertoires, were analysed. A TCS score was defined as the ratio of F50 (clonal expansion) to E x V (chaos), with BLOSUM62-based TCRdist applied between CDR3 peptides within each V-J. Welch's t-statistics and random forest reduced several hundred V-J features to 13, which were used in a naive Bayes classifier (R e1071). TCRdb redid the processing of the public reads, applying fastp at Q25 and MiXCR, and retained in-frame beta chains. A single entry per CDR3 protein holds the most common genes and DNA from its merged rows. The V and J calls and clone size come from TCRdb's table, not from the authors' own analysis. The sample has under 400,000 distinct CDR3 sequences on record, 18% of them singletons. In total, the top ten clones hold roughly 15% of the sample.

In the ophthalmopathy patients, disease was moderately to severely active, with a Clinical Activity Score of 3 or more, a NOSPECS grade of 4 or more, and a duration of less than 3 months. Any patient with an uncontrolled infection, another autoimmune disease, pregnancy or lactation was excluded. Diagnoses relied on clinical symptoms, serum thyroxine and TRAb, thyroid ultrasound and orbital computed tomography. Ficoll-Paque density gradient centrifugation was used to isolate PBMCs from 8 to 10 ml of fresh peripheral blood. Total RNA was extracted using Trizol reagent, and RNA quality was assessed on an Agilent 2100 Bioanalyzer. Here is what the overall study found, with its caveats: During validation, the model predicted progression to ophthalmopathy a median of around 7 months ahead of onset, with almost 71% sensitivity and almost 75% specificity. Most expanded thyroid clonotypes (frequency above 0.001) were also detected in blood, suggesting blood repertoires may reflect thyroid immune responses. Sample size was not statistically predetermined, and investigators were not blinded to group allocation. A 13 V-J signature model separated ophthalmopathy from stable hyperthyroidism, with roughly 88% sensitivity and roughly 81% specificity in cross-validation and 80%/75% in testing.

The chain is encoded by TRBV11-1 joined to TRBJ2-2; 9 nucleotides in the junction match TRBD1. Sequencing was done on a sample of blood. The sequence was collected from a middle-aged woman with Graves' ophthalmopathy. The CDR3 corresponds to CASSLTGTGFPGELFF. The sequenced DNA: TGTGCCAGCAGCCTCACCGGGACAGGGTTCCCCGGGGAGCTGTTTTTT.